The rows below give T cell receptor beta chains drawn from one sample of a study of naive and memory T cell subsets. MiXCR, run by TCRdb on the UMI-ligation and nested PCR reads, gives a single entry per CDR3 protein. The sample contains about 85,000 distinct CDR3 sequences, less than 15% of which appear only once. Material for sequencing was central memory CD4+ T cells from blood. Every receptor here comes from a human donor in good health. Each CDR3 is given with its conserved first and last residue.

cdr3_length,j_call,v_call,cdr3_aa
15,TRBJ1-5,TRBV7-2,CASSLGRTFSQPQHF
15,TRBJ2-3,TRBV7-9,CASSAGTGETDTQYF
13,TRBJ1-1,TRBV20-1,CSVHQGVGTEAFF
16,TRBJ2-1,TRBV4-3,CASSQRASGRSNEQFF
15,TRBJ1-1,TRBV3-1,CASSLGGGASTEAFF
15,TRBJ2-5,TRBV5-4,CASSLARSLAPTQYF
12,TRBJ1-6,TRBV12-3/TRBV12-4,CASSFPQRPLHF
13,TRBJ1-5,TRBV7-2,CASSPGGYQPQHF
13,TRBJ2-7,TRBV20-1,CSGKQYGSYEQYF
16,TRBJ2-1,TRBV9,CASSVALGARDNEQFF
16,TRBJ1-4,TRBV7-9,CASSHLGGPTNEKLFF
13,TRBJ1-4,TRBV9,CASSVGTTEKLFF
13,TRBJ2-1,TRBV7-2,CASSLNSANEQFF
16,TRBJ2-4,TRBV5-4,CASSAGTSGRKDIQYF
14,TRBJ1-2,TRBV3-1,CASSPGTGGYGYTF
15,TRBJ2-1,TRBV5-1,CASSLGGQGANEQFF
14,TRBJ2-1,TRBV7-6,CASSPRGTGAQQFF
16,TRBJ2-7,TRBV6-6,CASSYAGLVATYEQYF
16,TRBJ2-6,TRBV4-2,CASTQVSVPGANVLTF
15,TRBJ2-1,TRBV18,CASSRATGVRNEQFF
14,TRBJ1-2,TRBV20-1,CSAAGGTGINGYTF
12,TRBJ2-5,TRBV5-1,CASTTGQETQYF
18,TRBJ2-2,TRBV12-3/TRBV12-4,CASSTIPGTGPNTGELFF
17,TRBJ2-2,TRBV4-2,CASSQETSGINTGELFF
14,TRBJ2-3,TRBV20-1,CSARDARRTDTQYF